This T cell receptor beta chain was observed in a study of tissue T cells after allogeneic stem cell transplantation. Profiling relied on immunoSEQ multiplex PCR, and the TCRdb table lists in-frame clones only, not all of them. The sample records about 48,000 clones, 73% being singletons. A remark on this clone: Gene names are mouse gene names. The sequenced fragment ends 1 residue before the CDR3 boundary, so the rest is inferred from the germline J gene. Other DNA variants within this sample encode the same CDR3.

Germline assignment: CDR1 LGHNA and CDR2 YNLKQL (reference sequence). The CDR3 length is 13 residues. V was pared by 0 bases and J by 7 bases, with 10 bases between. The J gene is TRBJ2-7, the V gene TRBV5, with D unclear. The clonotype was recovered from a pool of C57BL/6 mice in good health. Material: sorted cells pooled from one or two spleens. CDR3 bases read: TGTGCCAGCAGCCAAGACTCTGGCGGAGAACAGTAC. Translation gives CASSQDSGGEQY. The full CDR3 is CASSQDSGGEQYF.